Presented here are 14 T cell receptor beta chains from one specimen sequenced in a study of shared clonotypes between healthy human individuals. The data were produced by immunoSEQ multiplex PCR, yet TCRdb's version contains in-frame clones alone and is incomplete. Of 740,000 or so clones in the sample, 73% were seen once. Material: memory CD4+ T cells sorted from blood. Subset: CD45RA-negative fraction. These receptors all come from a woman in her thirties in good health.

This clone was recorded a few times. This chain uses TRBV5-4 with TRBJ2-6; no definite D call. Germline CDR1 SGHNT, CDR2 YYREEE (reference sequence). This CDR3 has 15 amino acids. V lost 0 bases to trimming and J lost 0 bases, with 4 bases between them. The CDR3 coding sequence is TGTGCCAGCAGCTTGGGCCACTCTGGGGCCAACGTCCTGACTTTC. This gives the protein CASSLGHSGANVLTF.

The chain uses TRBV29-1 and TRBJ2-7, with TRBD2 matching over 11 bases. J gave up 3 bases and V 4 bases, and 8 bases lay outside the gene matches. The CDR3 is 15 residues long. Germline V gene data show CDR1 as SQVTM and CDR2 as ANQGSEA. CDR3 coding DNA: TGCAGCGTTGCCCACCGACTAGCGGGAAGCTACGAGCAGTACTTC. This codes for CSVAHRLAGSYEQYF.

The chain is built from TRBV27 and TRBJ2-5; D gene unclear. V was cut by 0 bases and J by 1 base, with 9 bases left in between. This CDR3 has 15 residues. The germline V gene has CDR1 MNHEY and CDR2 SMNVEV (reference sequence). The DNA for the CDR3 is TGTGCCAGCAGTTTATCCTCCCGGACCCAAGAGACCCAGTACTTC. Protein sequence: CASSLSSRTQETQYF.

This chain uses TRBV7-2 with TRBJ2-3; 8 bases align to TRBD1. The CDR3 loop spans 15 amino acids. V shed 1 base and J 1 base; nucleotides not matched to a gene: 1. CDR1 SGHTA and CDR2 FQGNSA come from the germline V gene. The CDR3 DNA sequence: TGTGCCAGCAGCTTAGGCAGGGGGCGCACAGATACGCAGTATTTT. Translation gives CASSLGRGRTDTQYF.

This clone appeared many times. CDR3 in DNA: TGTGCCAGCAGCGACACGACAGGGGGTGACACTGAAGCTTTCTTT. Its protein is CASSDTTGGDTEAFF. The chain links TRBV11-2 to TRBJ1-1; 9 bases map to TRBD1. J lost 3 bases, V lost 5 bases, and 7 bases had no gene match. This CDR3 region has 15 residues. Germline CDR1 is SGHAT and CDR2 is FQNNGV.

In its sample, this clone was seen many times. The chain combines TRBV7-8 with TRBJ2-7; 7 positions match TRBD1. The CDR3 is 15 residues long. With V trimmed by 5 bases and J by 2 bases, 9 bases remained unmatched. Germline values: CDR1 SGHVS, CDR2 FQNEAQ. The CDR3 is CASSLIPGGAYEQYF. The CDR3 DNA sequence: TGTGCCAGCAGCCTAATACCAGGGGGAGCCTACGAGCAGTACTTC.

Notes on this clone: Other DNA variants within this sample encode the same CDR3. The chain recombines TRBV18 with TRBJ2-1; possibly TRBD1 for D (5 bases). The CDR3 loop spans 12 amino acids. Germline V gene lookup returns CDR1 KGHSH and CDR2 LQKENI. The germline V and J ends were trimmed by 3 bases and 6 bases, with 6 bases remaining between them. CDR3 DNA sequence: TGTGCCAGCTCACCTCAGGGCAATGAGCAGTTCTTC. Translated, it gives CASSPQGNEQFF.

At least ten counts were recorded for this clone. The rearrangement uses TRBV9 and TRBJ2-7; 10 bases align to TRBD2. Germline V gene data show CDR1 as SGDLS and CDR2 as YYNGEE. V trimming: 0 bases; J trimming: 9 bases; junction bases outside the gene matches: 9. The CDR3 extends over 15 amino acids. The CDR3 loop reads CASSVDSLAGDVQYF. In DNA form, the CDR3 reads TGTGCCAGCAGCGTAGATTCGCTAGCGGGAGATGTGCAGTACTTC. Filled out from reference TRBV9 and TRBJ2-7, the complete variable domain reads DSGVTQTPKHLITATGQRVTLRCSPRSGDLSVYWYQQSLDQGLQFLIQYYNGEERAKGNILERFSAQQFPDLHSELNLSSLELGDSALYFCASSVDSLAGDVQYFGPGTRLTVT.

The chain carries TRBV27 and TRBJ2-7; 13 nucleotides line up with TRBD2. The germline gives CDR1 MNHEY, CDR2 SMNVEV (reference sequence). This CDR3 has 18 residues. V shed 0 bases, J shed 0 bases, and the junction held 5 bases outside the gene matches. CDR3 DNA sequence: TGTGCCAGCAGTTTATCTTATTGGACTAGCGGGAGCTCCTACGAGCAGTACTTC. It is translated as CASSLSYWTSGSSYEQYF.

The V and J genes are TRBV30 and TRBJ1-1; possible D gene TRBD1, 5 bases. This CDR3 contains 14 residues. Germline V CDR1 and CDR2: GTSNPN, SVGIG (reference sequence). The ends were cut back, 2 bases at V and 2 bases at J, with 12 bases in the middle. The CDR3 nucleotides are TGTGCCTGGAGTCCTGACAGAATCAACACTGAAGCTTTCTTT. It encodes CAWSPDRINTEAFF.

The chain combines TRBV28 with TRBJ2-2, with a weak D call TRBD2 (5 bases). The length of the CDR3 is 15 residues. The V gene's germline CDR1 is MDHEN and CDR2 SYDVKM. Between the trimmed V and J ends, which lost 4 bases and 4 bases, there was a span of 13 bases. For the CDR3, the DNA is TGTGCCAGCAGTTACCCGGACTGGGGCACCGGGGAGCTGTTTTTT. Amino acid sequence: CASSYPDWGTGELFF.

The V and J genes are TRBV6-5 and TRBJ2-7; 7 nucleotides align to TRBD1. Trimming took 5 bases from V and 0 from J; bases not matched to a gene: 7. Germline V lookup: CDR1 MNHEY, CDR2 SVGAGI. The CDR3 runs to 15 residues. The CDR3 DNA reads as TGTGCCAGCAGTGGGGAACAGGGGTTCTCCTACGAGCAGTACTTC. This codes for CASSGEQGFSYEQYF.

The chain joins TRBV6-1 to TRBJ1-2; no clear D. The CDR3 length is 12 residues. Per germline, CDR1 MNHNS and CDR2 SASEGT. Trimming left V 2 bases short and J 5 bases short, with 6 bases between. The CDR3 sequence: CASSESGYGYTF. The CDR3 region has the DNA TGTGCCAGCAGTGAAAGCGGTTATGGCTACACCTTC.

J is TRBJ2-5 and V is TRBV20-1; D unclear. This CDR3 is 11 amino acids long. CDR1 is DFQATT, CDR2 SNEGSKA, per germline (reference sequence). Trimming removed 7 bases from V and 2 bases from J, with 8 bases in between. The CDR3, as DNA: TGCAGTGGACCGGGTCAAGAGACCCAGTACTTC. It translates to CSGPGQETQYF.